This TCR beta chain appears in the sequencing data of a study of T cell repertoires in cytomegalovirus infection. At the level of the study: Public TCR beta signatures provided an indication of both CMV infection and a matching HLA type.

This clonotype was detected ten times or more. Its target is not known. TCRdb reprocessed the reads with MiXCR, giving one entry per CDR3 protein. This table holds almost 500,000 distinct CDR3 sequences, about 11% found once. V lost 6 bases and J lost 4, with 15 bases in between. The CDR3 sequence is 14 residues long. Study-level points and caveats: Carriers of CMV and the relevant HLA type were discriminated by public TCR beta frequency. Clonotype analysis showed dominance of the ex vivo response by HLA-C-restricted CMV-specific TCR beta clonotypes.

Specimen: PBMCs. The chain recombines TRBV12-3 or TRBV12-4 with TRBJ2-5, with a weak D call TRBD2 (6 bases). This sequence originates from a human donor in good health (CMV status not recorded). Some clones in this sample may be carry-over from other donors' samples. The CDR3 region has the DNA TGTGCCAGCAGCTACGGGGCGGAGGGAGAGACCCAGTACTTC. It specifies CASSYGAEGETQYF.